This is a list of T cell receptor beta chains from one sample in a study of CD8 T cells in Susac syndrome. From the immunoSEQ multiplex PCR reads, TCRdb called clonotypes with MiXCR, one entry per CDR3 protein. The data hold hundreds of thousands of distinct CDR3 sequences, with around 91% observed a single time. Sequencing was done on a sample of CD8+ T cells from PBMCs. The receptor source for this set is a human donor with multiple sclerosis. Each CDR3 is given with its conserved first and last residue. The order of the fields is V gene, CDR3 protein.

>TRBV30
CAWSAGTHSNQPQHF
>TRBV13
CASSLISGGPQETQYF
>TRBV9
CASTTLAGTANTGELFF
>TRBV19
CASSRGGRAGDNEQFF
>TRBV10-3
CAISGGDSGGTEAFF
>TRBV6-6
CASSPLEGSPLQYF
>TRBV28
CASSFRGGPGELFF
>TRBV4-3
CASSLDSTDNTGELFF
>TRBV12-3/TRBV12-4
CASKWASQETQYF
>TRBV2
CASPLTGNTIYF
>TRBV7-9
CASSLPGDSTGEKLFF
>TRBV9
CASSSKGGTSGSDEQFF
>TRBV12-3/TRBV12-4
CASSWRTSGVYNEQFF
>TRBV20-1
CSAPLAYEQYF
>TRBV29-1
CSALFGTGIQETQYF
>TRBV11-2
CASTKGAYNEQFF
>TRBV7-2
CASSLFPSGRLNTGELFF
>TRBV20-1
CSARDYGAGEETQYF
>TRBV15
CATSARLYNEQFF
>TRBV27
CASSLGETYEQYF
>TRBV19
CASMLGRGTEAFF
>TRBV10-3
CAISESPRPNEQYF